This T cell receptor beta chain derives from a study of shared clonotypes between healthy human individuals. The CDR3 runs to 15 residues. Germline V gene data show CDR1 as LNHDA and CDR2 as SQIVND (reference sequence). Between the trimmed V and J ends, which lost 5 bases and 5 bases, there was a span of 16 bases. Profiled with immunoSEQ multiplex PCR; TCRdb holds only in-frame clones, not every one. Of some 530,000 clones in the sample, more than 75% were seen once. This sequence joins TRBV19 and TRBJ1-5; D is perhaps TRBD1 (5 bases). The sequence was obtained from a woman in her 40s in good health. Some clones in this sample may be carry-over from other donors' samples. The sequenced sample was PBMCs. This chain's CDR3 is CASSPPGRGDQPQHF. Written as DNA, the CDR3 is TGTGCCAGTAGTCCACCGGGACGGGGCGATCAGCCCCAGCATTTT.